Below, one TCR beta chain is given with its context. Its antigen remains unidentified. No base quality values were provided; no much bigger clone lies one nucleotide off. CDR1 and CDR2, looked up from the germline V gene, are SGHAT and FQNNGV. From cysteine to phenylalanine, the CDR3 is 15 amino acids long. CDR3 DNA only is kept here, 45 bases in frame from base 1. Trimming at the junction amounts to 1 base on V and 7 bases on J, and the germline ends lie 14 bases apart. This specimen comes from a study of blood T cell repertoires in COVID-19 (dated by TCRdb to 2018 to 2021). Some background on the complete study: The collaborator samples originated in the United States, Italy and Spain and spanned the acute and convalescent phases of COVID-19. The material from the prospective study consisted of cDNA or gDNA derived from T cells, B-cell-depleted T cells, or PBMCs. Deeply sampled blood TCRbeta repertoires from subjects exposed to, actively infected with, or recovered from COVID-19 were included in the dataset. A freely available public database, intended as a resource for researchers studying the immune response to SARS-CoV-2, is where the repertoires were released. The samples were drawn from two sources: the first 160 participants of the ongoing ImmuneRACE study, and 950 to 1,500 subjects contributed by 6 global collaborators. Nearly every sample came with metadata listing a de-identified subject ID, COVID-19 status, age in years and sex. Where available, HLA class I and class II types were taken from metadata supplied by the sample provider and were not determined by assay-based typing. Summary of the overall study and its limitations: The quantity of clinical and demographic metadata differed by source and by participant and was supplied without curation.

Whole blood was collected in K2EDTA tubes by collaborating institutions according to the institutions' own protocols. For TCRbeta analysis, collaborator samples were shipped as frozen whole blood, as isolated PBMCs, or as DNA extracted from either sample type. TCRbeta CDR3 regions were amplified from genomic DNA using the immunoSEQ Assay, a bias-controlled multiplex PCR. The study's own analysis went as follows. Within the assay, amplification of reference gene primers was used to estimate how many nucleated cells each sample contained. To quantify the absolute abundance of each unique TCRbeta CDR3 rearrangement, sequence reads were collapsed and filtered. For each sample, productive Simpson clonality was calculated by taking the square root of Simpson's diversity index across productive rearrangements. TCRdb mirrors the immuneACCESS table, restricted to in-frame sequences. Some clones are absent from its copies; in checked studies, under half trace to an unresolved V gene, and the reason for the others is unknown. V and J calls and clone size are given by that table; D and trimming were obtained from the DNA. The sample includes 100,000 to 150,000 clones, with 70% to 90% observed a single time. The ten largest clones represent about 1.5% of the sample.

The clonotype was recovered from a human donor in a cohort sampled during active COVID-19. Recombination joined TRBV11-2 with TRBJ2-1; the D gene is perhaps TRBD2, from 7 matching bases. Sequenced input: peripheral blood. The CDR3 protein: CASSLAGGRMNEQFF. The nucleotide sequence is TGTGCCAGCAGCTTAGCCGGGGGGCGGATGAATGAGCAGTTCTTC.